This paragraph reports one TCR beta chain. The sample is drawn from a study of T cell changes during pregnancy in multiple sclerosis. The repertoire was sequenced with immunoSEQ multiplex PCR; TCRdb's copy has only in-frame clones and lacks some. The sample contains approximately 74,000 clones, around 92% of which appear only once. Deletions cut 6 bases from V and 7 bases from J, with 24 bases between. Germline assignment: CDR1 MNHEY and CDR2 SMNVEV (reference sequence). This CDR3 is 17 amino acids long. The genes are TRBV27 and TRBJ2-2; TRBD1 is a possible D gene (6 bases). This clonotype was sampled from a female donor with multiple sclerosis, enrolled in a pregnancy study. The starting material was peripheral blood, obtained before pregnancy. The CDR3 here is CASSGGQPAQYRGELFF. The CDR3 nucleotides are TGTGCCAGCAGCGGAGGACAGCCAGCGCAATATCGCGGGGAGCTGTTTTTT.